The TCR beta chain described here comes from a study of cytomegalovirus exposure and HLA in healthy donors (dated by TCRdb to the late 2010s). About the full investigation: According to an earlier analysis of a few hundred of the donors, about 170 million T cells yielded 95 million to 140 million unique TCR beta sequences and more than 250 Gb of sequence data. About 310 gigabases of sequencing data and tens of millions of unique TCR sequences were included in an early release covering about 700 HLA-typed donors. Of the roughly 410 genotyped donors, 75% to 85% were placed in the genetic ancestry cluster associated with self-reported Caucasian donors. The study was designed to test whether signatures of past pathogen exposure could be identified by cataloging public T cell receptors. Using immunosequencing, the study profiled T cell repertoires from 640 or so subjects and related those repertoires to cytomegalovirus serostatus. In addition to the first cohort of around 670 subjects, a separate validation cohort of around 110 different subjects was used. High-throughput TCR immunosequencing, statistical association of individual TCRs with disease status, and machine learning were combined to predict cytomegalovirus infection status. A later analysis re-examined previously published TCR beta repertoires from more than 650 donors and added high-resolution HLA genotyping to investigate patterns of TCR occurrence. Rather than drawing on any new phenotypic data, the later analysis identified candidate immune exposures from TCR beta sequences and the way those sequences occurred across donors. An earlier analysis of 587 of the donors used high-throughput TCR beta sequencing to judge whether each TCR beta V gene segment behaved as functional or pseudogenic. Donor age, sex, ethnicity and CMV serostatus were compiled together with the repertoire data. A later genetic analysis used genome-wide SNP genotypes for about 55% of the 666 donors, treating that subset as a discovery cohort. Every repertoire in the discovery cohort had been generated on one and the same sequencing platform. Class I and class II HLA loci were covered by the typing at four-digit resolution. Typing coverage varied by locus: roughly 629-640 donors for A, B, C, DRB1 and DQB1; approximately 520 for DQA1; some 610 for DPA1; around 450 for DPB1. A few DR-DQ haplotypes were treated as single units for association and clustering because of strong linkage in the cohort. On average, roughly 240,000 unique TCR beta nucleotide sequences were sequenced per donor among 300 to 500 genotyped donors of the cohort, with around 19% of those sequences being non-productive. Study-wide conclusions, independent of this receptor: A later analysis found that TCR association rates varied across HLA loci, with DRB1 alleles showing the most associated TCRs and HLA-C alleles the fewest. It was suggested by the authors that the approach could potentially be generalized to other disease states and immunological phenotypes. The classifier was reported to diagnose cytomegalovirus status with high specificity and sensitivity in both the original cohort and the validation cohort. A later analysis reported that several top co-occurrence clusters appeared linked to parvovirus B19, influenza, CMV and Epstein-Barr virus. Assigning TCR associations to individual alleles was difficult when HLA alleles, especially DR and DQ, strongly co-occurred. Most CMV-associated TCR beta chains appeared to be HLA-restricted in a later analysis, and the HLA associations seemed to be driven largely by CMV exposure. A later genetic analysis associated a missense DCLRE1C variant with V-gene and J-gene trimming of TCR beta chains, and an independent cohort replicated the association. This cohort had only TCR beta chains sequenced, and the lack of alpha or paired-chain data limited which features could be detected. CMV serostatus was the only immune exposure information available for the cohort. Linkage disequilibrium might explain the correlated functional status among segregating V segments, but an unknown experimental factor could not be excluded. Compared with the approximately 600-donor mean, donors in an Asian-associated ancestry cluster had fewer N-insertions in productive TCRs, according to a later genetic analysis. Because HLA typing was unavailable for some donors at each locus, only the typed subset was used in association tests. Because counts were too low, seventeen rarely observed V segments, including chromosome 9 orphons, were excluded from the earlier analysis of 587 of the donors. Roughly uniform sequencing depth across donors was assumed in presence/absence analyses, although this assumption may not hold. A total of about 180 TCR beta chains were listed by the study as associated with cytomegalovirus. Most TCR sequences were observed very rarely across donors, whereas some public TCRs were present in many individuals. Three of the identified cytomegalovirus-associated TCR beta chains were confirmed in vitro to be specific for cytomegalovirus antigens. A group of highly shared sequence variants was considered likely to be a technical artifact of the sequencing pipeline. A further reported finding was that TCR beta sequences accurately predicted the HLA-A and HLA-B alleles for most subjects in the first cohort. Because the 87-base-pair reads could not distinguish some IMGT-functional V segments, including TRBV6-2 and TRBV6-3, those segments were excluded. In a later analysis, HLA-associated TCR beta chains showed more clonal expansion and lower generation probabilities than non-associated chains that were equally common. In a later analysis, 16,951 TCR beta sequences were associated with specific HLA alleles at a false discovery rate of 0.05. Broadly in line with IMGT annotations, most TCR beta V segments showed up in productive rearrangements about 87% or about 30% of the time in an earlier analysis of approximately 600 of the donors.

CDR1 and CDR2 (LNHDA, SQIVND) derive from the germline V gene (reference sequence). The CDR3 runs 15 residues from the cysteine to the phenylalanine. The DNA shown is the 45-base CDR3, in frame from base 1. V and J are trimmed by 6 bases and 0 bases, and the gene matches miss 8 bases of the junction. The method behind the library was the immunoSEQ multiplex PCR assay. A mixture of 60 forward primers for TCR Vbeta segments and 13 reverse primers for TCR Jbeta segments was used in the multiplex PCR. The CDR3 region of rearranged TCR beta genes was amplified from genomic DNA with a multiplex PCR assay. Amplified TCR beta libraries were sequenced as 87-base-pair reads on the Illumina HiSeq System. In the source study's methods: A later analysis tallied approximately 87 million unique TCR beta chains across the 700 or so repertoires, and around 10 million of those chains were shared by two or more donors. To remove PCR and sequencing errors, raw reads were error-corrected and collapsed into unique sequences using a nearest-neighbor algorithm that merged closely related sequences. Alignment of CDR3 sequences to IMGT reference sequences was used to assign V, D and J gene segments. For a sequence to be retained, a match of at least six nucleotides to both a V gene segment and a J gene segment was required. Rearrangements were classified as productive when the CDR3 lacked stop codons and remained in frame with V and J, and all other rearrangements were classified as non-productive. Following IMGT convention, CDR3 was defined as the stretch from the second conserved V-encoded cysteine up to the conserved J-encoded phenylalanine. The earlier analysis of about 610 of the donors excluded sequences that lacked an unambiguous match to a single V gene segment. In an earlier analysis of some 590 of the donors, V segments were called functional above 56.7% productive rearrangements and were called segregating when the between-donor standard deviation exceeded 5%. A statistical classification framework was built to diagnose cytomegalovirus status from the catalog of TCR beta chain sequences. In a later analysis, TCR nucleotide sequences were compared against IMGT/GENE-DB human TR gene sequences so that V and J genes could be assigned. A later analysis assigned CDR3 sequences and most-parsimonious VDJ recombination scenarios with the TCRdist pipeline. In a later analysis, every TCR beta chain was defined by the combination of its CDR3 amino acid sequence and its V-gene family, and reads without a unique V-gene family were dropped. A later analysis removed 550 to 650 highly shared, low-generation-probability nucleotide sequences to deal with suspected cross-contamination and a sequencing artifact. For each public chain, a later analysis derived a clonal expansion index from normalized ranks of inferred template counts within each repertoire. In a later analysis, generation probabilities were computed using a VDJ recombination model fitted to out-of-frame rearrangements, and the results were checked against IGoR. A later analysis scored TCR-TCR, TCR-HLA and TCR-CMV co-occurrence with hypergeometric tests, applying a repertoire-size bias correction to TCR pairs. To estimate false discovery rates, a later analysis permuted the HLA or CMV assignments 20 times. In a later analysis, co-occurring TCRs were grouped using DBSCAN, and TCRdist sequence similarity was added for clustering within HLA-allele-positive subsets. Repertoires with fewer than 30,000 or more than 120,000 public chains, plus five repertoires with anomalous nucleotide sharing, were excluded from co-occurrence clustering. In its TCRdb copy, this immuneACCESS table keeps in-frame sequences only and misses some clones. Where compared with another copy, unresolved V genes explain less than half of these, and the others have no known cause. V and J calls and clone size are those listed in that table; D and trimming were worked out from the DNA. The sample table holds about 150,000 clones, of which roughly 85% were seen once. About 1.6% of the sample lies in the top ten.

Of note for this clone: What this receptor recognizes is not known. There are no base qualities to consult, and no much larger clone falls within one base.

The cohort consisted of some 730 healthy bone marrow donors. At the time of sampling, every cohort member was nominally healthy, though immune exposures that went unrecorded were likely present. The donor was CMV seronegative and belonged to the group of 352 seronegative cohort members. Each donor provided a peripheral blood sample, and peripheral blood mononuclear cells were used for TCR beta sequencing. Genomic DNA was extracted from the blood cell samples with the Qiagen DNeasy Blood Extraction Kit. This chain is built from TRBV19 and TRBJ2-7, with 7 bases in between that match TRBD1. The sequence was obtained from a man aged 35 to 55 in good health and CMV-seronegative. What was sequenced was PBMCs. The nucleotides read TGTGCCAGTAGCCAACCGGGACAGAGCTCCTACGAGCAGTACTTC. Its product reads: CASSQPGQSSYEQYF.